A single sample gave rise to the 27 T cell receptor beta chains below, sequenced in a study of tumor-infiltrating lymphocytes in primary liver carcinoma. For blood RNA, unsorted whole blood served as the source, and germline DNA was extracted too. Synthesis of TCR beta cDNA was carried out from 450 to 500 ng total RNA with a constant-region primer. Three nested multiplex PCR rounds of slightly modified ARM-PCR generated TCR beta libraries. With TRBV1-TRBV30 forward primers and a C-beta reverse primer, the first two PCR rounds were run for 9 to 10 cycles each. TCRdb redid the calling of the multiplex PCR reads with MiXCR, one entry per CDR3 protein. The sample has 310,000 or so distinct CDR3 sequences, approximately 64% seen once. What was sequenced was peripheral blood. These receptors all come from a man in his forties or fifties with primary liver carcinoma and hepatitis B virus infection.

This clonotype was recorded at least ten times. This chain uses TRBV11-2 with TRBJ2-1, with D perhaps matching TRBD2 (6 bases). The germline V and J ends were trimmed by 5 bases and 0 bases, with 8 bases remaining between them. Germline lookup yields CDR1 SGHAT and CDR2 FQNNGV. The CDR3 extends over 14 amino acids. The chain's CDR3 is CASSISGSYNEQFF. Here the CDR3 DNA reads TGTGCCAGCAGCATTAGCGGCTCCTACAATGAGCAGTTCTTC.

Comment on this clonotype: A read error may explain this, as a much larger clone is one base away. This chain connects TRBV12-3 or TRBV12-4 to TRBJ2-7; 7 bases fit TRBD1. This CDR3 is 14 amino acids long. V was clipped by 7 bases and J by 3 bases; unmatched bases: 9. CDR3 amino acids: CASTMTGCFYEQYF. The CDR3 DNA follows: TGTGCCAGCACCATGACAGGGTGTTTCTACGAGCAGTACTTC.

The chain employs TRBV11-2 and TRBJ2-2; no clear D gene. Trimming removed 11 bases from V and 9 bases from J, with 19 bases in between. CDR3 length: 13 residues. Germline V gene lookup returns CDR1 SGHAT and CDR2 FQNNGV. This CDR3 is CAGNLGSFWELFF. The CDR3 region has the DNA TGTGCCGGCAACCTAGGAAGTTTCTGGGAGCTGTTTTTT.

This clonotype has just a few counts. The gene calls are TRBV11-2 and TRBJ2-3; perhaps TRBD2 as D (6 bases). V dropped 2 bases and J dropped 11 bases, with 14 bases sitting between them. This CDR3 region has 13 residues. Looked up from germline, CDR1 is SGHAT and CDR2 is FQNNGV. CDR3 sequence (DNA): TGTGCCAGCAGCTTATCCCGGGAGAGGGGGCAGTATTTT. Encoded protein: CASSLSRERGQYF. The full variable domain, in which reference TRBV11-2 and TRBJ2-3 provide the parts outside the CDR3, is EAGVAQSPRYKIIEKRQSVAFWCNPISGHATLYWYQQILGQGPKLLIQFQNNGVVDDSQLPKDRFSAERLKGVDSTLKIQPAKLEDSAVYLCASSLSRERGQYFGPGTRLTVL.

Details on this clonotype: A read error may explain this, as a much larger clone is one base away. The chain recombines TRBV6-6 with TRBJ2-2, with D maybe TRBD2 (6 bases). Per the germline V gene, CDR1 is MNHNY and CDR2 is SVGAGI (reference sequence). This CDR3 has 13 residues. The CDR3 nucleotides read TGTGCCAGCAGTCTTAAGAACACCGGGGGGCTGTTTTTT. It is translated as CASSLKNTGGLFF.

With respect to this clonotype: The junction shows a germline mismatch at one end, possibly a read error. CDR3 bases: TGTGCCAGCAGTTTAGTTCCAGATCGAGAGACCCAGTACTTC. This sequence encodes CASSLVPDRETQYF. The chain has TRBV11-2 and TRBJ2-3; D is undetermined. The J call may be incorrect, as the DNA end agrees better with TRBJ2-5. Per germline, CDR1 SGHAT and CDR2 FQNNGV. This CDR3 has 14 amino acids.

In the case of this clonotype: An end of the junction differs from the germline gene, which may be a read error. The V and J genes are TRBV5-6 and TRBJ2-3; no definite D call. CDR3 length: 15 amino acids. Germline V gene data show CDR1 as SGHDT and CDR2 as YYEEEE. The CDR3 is CVSSLVTGVTDTQYF. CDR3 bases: TGTGTCAGCAGCTTGGTAACTGGCGTCACAGATACGCAGTATTTT.

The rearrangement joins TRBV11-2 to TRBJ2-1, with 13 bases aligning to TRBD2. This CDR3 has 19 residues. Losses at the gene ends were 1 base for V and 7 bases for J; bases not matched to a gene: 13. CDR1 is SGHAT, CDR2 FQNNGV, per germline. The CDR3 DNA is TGTGCCAGCAGCTTAGTGGAGCTGACTAGCGGGAGGATTCATAATGAGCAGTTCTTC. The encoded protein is CASSLVELTSGRIHNEQFF.

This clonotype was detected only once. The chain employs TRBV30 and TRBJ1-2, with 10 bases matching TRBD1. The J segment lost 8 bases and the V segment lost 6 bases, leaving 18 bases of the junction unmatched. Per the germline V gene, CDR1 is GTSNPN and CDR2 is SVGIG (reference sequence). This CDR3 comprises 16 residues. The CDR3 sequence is CACSTSGTGARGGYTF. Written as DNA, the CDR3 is TGTGCCTGTAGTACCTCCGGGACAGGGGCCCGGGGCGGCTACACCTTC. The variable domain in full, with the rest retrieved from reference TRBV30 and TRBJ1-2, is SQTIHQWPATLVQPVGSPLSLECTVEGTSNPNLYWYRQAAGRGLQLLFYSVGIGQISSEVPQNLSASRPQDRQFILSSKKLLLSDSGFYLCACSTSGTGARGGYTFGSGTRLTVV.

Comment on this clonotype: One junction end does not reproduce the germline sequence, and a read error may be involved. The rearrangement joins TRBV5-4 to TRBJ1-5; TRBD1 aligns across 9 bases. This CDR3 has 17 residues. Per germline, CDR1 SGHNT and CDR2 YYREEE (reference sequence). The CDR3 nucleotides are TGTGCCAGCAGCCTATACCCGACAGGGGGGATGCATCAGTCCCAGCATTTT. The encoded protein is CASSLYPTGGMHQSQHF.

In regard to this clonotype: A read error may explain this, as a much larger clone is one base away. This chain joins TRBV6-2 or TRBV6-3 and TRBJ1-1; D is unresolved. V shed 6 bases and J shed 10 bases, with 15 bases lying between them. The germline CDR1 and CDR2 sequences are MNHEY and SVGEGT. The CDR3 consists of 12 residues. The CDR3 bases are TGTGCCAGCAGCCCCCGCTCTCTTGTAGCTTTCTTT. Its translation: CASSPRSLVAFF.

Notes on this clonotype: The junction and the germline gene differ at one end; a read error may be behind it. DNA for the CDR3: TGTACCAGCAGCCGGGCCGGGACAGGGAACTACGGGCAGTACTTC. Amino acid sequence: CTSSRAGTGNYGQYF. The rearrangement uses TRBV11-2 and TRBJ2-7; 9 bases line up with TRBD1. Germline CDR1 and CDR2: SGHAT and FQNNGV. The CDR3 totals 15 residues.

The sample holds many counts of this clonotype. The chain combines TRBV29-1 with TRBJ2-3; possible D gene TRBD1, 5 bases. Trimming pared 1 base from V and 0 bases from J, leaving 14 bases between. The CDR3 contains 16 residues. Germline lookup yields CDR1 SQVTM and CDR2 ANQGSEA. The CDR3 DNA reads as TGCAGCGTTGAAGGGGTTGGGGCGTCTAGCACAGATACGCAGTATTTT. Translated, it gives CSVEGVGASSTDTQYF.

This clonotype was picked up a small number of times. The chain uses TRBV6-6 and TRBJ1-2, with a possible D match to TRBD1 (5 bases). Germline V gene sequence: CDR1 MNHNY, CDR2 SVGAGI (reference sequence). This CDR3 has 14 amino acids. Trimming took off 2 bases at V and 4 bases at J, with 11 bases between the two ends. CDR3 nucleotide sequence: TGTGCCAGCAGTTACGACAGTAGTCGCTATGGCTACACCTTC. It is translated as CASSYDSSRYGYTF.

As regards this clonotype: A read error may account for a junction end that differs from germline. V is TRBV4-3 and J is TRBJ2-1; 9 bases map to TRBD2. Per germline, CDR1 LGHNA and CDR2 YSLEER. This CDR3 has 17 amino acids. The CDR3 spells CASSQESSGVTYNEQCF. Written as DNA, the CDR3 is TGCGCCAGCAGCCAAGAGTCTAGCGGGGTGACCTACAATGAGCAGTGCTTC.

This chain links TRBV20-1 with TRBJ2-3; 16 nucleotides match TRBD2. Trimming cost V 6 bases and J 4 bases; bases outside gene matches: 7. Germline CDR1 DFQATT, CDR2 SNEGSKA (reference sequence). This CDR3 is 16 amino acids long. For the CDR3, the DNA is TGCAGTGCCACGTTGGGACTAGCGGGAGGGGCAGATACGCAGTATTTT. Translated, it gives CSATLGLAGGADTQYF.

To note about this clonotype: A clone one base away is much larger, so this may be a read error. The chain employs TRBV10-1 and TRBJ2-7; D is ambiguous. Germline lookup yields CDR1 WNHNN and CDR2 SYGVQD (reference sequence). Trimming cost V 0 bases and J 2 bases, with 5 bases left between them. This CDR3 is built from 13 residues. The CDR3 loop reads CASSESGTYEQYV. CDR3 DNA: TGCGCCAGCAGTGAGTCGGGTACCTACGAGCAGTACGTC.

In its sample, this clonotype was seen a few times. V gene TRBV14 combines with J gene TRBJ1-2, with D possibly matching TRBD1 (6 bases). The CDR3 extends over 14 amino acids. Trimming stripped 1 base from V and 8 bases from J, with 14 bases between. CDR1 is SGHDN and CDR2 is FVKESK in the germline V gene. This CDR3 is CASSQAGWTVGYTF. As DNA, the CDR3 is TGTGCCAGCAGCCAAGCGGGATGGACAGTAGGCTACACCTTC.

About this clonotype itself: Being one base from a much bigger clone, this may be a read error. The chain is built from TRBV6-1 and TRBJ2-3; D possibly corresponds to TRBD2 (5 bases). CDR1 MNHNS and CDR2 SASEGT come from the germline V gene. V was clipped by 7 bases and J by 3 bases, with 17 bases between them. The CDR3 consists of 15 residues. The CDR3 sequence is CASNLSWSGTDTQYF. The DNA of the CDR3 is TGTGCCAGCAACCTTAGCTGGAGCGGTACAGATACGCAGTATTTT.

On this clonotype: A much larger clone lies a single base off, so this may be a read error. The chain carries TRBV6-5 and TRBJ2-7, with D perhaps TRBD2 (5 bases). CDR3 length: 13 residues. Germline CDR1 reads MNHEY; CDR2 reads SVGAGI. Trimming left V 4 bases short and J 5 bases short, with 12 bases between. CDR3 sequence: CASSCRTAHEQYF. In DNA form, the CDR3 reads TGTGCCAGCAGTTGCAGGACTGCTCACGAGCAGTACTTC.

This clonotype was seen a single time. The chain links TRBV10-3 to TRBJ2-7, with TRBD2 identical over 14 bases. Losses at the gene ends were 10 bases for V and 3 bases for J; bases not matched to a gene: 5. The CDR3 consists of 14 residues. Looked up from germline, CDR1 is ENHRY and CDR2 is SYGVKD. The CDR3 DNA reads TGTGCCACCGGGACTAGCGGGAGTTTCTACGAGCAGTACTTC. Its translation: CATGTSGSFYEQYF.

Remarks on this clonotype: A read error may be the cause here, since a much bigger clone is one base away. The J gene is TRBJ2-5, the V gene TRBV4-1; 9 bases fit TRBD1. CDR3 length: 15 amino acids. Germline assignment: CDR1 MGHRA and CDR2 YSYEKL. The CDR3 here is CARSQGGQGQETQYF. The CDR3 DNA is TGCGCCAGGAGCCAAGGGGGACAGGGTCAAGAGACCCAGTACTTC.

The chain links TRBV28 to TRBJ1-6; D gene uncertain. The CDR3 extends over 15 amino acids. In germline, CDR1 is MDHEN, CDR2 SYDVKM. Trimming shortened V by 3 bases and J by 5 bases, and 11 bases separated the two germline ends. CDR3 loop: CASSFLVENNSPLHF. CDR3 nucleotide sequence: TGTGCCAGCAGTTTCCTGGTCGAGAATAATTCACCCCTCCACTTT. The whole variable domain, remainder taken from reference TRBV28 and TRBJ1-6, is DVKVTQSSRYLVKRTGEKVFLECVQDMDHENMFWYRQDPGLGLRLIYFSYDVKMKEKGDIPEGYSVSREKKERFSLILESASTNQTSMYLCASSFLVENNSPLHFGNGTRLTVT.

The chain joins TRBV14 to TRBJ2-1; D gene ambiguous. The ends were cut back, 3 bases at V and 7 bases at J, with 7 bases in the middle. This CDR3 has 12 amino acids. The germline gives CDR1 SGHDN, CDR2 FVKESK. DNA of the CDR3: TGTGCCAGCAGCCAGACAATTAATGAGCAGTTCTTC. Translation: CASSQTINEQFF.

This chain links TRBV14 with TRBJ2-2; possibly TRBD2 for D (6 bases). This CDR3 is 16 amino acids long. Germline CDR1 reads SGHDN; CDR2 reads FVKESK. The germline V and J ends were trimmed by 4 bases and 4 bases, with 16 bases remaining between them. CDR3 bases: TGTGCCAGCAGCCGTAGAAGGACGGGACTCACCGGGGAGCTGTTTTTT. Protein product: CASSRRRTGLTGELFF.

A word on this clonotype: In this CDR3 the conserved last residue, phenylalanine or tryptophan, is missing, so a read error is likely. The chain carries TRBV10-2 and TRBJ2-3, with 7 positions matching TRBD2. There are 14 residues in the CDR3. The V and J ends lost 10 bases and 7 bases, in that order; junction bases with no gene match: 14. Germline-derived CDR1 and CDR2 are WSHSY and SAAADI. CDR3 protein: CATTGGRGKNTQYV. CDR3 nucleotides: TGCGCCACCACGGGGGGAAGGGGAAAGAATACGCAGTATGTT.

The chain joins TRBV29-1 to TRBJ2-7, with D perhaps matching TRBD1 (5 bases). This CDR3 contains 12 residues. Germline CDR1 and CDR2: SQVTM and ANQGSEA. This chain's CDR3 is CTIVSGSYEQYF. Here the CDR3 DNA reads TGCACCATTGTCTCAGGGTCCTACGAGCAGTACTTC.